This paragraph reports one T cell receptor (beta chain). Noted time point: patch test 2, 6 weeks after DPC sensitization. As to treatment: therapeutic diphenylcyclopropenone sensitization with weekly scalp DPC. The sample is drawn from a study of human T cells and chemical hapten exposure. V was pared by 0 bases and J by 0 bases, with 16 bases between. The germline CDR1 and CDR2 sequences are LGHNA and YSLEER. The CDR3 length is 18 residues. Each CDR3 protein is one row after TCRdb ran MiXCR on the RACE reads. The sample includes about 140,000 distinct CDR3 sequences, 10% to 15% seen only once; the top ten take 1.3% to 1.5%.

The source is a woman in her forties or fifties with alopecia areata. Some clones in this sample may be carry-over from other donors' samples. The chain has TRBV4-3 and TRBJ2-3; a weak D match, TRBD2 (5 bases). The sample in question was whole blood, obtained in connection with sensitization to the hapten diphenylcyclopropenone (DPC). The CDR3 bases are TGCGCCAGCAGCCAAGACTCTGGAGCGGCGGTGAGCACAGATACGCAGTATTTT. Translated, it gives CASSQDSGAAVSTDTQYF.